The text below deals with one TCR beta chain. This sample stems from a study of blood T cell repertoires in COVID-19. Overall study context: The United States, Italy and Spain provided the acute and convalescent COVID-19 samples. Nucleic acid was either cDNA or gDNA, and it came from T cells, B-cell-depleted T cells, or PBMCs.

Assignment of participants to cohorts was predicated upon participant-reported clinical history. Trimming stripped 7 bases from V and 0 bases from J, with 7 bases between. Germline V lookup: CDR1 LNHNV, CDR2 YYDKDF (reference sequence). The CDR3 loop spans 13 amino acids. Methods used by the authors: Amplification of reference gene primers provided the estimated nucleated cell counts. Data came from immunoSEQ multiplex PCR; TCRdb stores just in-frame clones and leaves some out. The V and J calls and clone size are taken from that table; D and trimming were inferred from the DNA. The sample has 250,000 to 300,000 clones, roughly 93% seen once; the top ten hold approximately 2.5%.

The chain joins TRBV15 to TRBJ1-3, with D hard to call. The specimen was PBMCs or T cells enriched from blood (not recorded which). The TCR sequence derives from a middle-aged woman with acute COVID-19. The CDR3 coding sequence is TGTGCCACCACTGAGAGCTCTGGAAACACCATATATTTT. Its protein is CATTESSGNTIYF.